This T cell receptor beta chain was obtained from a study of CD8 T cells in ankylosing spondylitis. Generation of TCR beta libraries employed quantitative 5'-RACE incorporating molecular barcodes. MiXCR, run by TCRdb on the 5' RACE reads, gives a single entry per CDR3 protein. The table records around 450,000 distinct CDR3 sequences, roughly 25% of them present only once. The CDR3 is 14 residues long. J lost 5 bases, V lost 3 bases, and 6 bases had no gene match. In germline, CDR1 is DFQATT, CDR2 SNEGSKA (reference sequence). Study outcomes and limitations: Existing reports had already noted some motif variants in reactive arthritis synovial fluid and blood. Those disease-linked clones were CD8+; they were also relatively rare in peripheral blood. Ankylosing spondylitis blood appeared to be characterized by a TCR beta motif of several highly homologous variants.

This clonotype was counted a few times. Its antigen is not identified. V gene TRBV20-1 combines with J gene TRBJ2-1; 8 positions agree with TRBD2. The sample consisted of blood, either unsorted or a sorted T cell fraction (not recorded which). This TCR was recovered from a male donor with ankylosing spondylitis. The CDR3 bases are TGCAGTGCTAGCCCGCGGGAGGTAGACAATGAGCAGTTCTTC. This codes for CSASPREVDNEQFF.